The 30 T cell receptor beta chains in this list originate from one sample, sequenced in a study of blood T cells in healthy people across ages. Primed by a sample-barcoded 5' primer and a J-beta primer mix, a second PCR proceeded for about 7 to 11 cycles. TCRdb reanalysed the 5' RACE reads using MiXCR and keeps one entry per CDR3 protein. The table records some 860,000 distinct CDR3 sequences, roughly 56% of them present only once. The sequencing input was blood. These receptors all come from a man in his forties or fifties in good health.

The chain recombines TRBV5-6 with TRBJ2-3, with TRBD2 matching over 7 bases. This CDR3 region has 16 residues. From germline, CDR1 is SGHDT and CDR2 YYEEEE. The ends lost 0 bases at V and 2 bases at J; junction bases unmatched: 6. CDR3 loop: CASSLVWEGSTDTQYF. The CDR3 bases are TGTGCCAGCAGCTTGGTATGGGAGGGGTCCACAGATACGCAGTATTTT.

The V and J genes are TRBV10-3 and TRBJ2-5, with TRBD1 matching over 7 bases. The end of the DNA is better explained by TRBJ2-7, so the J call may be wrong. Germline V gene data show CDR1 as ENHRY and CDR2 as SYGVKD. This CDR3 has 14 amino acids. The DNA for the CDR3 is TGTGCCATCATCCTGGACAGGTACCCATACGAGCAGTACTTC. This gives the protein CAIILDRYPYEQYF.

This clonotype showed up just a few times. The gene calls are TRBV5-1 and TRBJ2-1; 7 bases line up with TRBD2. CDR3 size: 14 residues. The germline V gene encodes CDR1 SGHRS and CDR2 YFSETQ. Trimming at V came to 5 bases and at J to 9 bases, leaving 11 bases not matched to a gene. The CDR3 loop reads CASRVERGVSEQFF. CDR3 coding DNA: TGCGCCAGCAGAGTCGAGCGGGGTGTTAGTGAGCAGTTCTTC.

The V call is TRBV3-1, the J call TRBJ2-5, with 8 nucleotides matching TRBD1. The trim removed 0 bases at V and 2 bases at J, leaving 5 bases unmatched. This CDR3 has 16 amino acids. Germline loops: CDR1 LGHDT, CDR2 YNNKEL (reference sequence). In DNA form, the CDR3 reads TGTGCCAGCAGCCAAGATTGGGGGACAGGTCAAGAGACCCAGTACTTC. Translation gives CASSQDWGTGQETQYF.

At least ten counts were recorded for this clonotype. This sequence joins TRBV28 and TRBJ2-1, with 10 bases that match TRBD1. Trimming at V came to 4 bases and at J to 0 bases, leaving 12 bases not matched to a gene. Germline-derived CDR1 and CDR2 are MDHEN and SYDVKM. The CDR3 contains 19 residues. The CDR3 sequence: CASSSYMDRGEGSYNEQFF. CDR3 DNA: TGTGCCAGCAGTTCATACATGGACAGGGGGGAGGGCTCCTACAATGAGCAGTTCTTC.

The chain links TRBV7-8 to TRBJ1-1, with D perhaps matching TRBD1 (5 bases). Germline CDR1 and CDR2: SGHVS and FQNEAQ. V dropped 5 bases and J dropped 6 bases, with 7 bases sitting between them. CDR3 length: 11 amino acids. CDR3 protein: CASSPGAEAFF. The CDR3 DNA is TGTGCCAGCAGCCCGGGGGCTGAAGCTTTCTTT.

In this sample, this clonotype turned up once. The genes are TRBV2 and TRBJ2-1, with no clear D. The CDR3 runs 12 residues. The V gene's germline CDR1 is SNHLY and CDR2 FYNNEI. The V end lost 5 bases, the J end lost 5 bases, and 7 bases lay between the germline ends. The CDR3 coding sequence is TGTGCCAGCAGTCGGTCGGACAATGAGCAGTTCTTC. Its translation: CASSRSDNEQFF.

J is TRBJ2-5 and V is TRBV27, with 11 bases lining up with TRBD1. Germline trimming cut 6 bases from V and 5 bases from J; bases unmatched to any gene: 5. The CDR3 length is 14 residues. CDR1 and CDR2 from the germline V gene are MNHEY and SMNVEV (reference sequence). The CDR3 loop is CASRDRGLGETQYF. The CDR3 DNA reads as TGTGCCAGCAGGGACAGGGGGCTTGGGGAGACCCAGTACTTC.

This chain joins TRBV5-1 and TRBJ2-7, with D possibly TRBD2 on 5 matching bases. Deletions cut 2 bases from V and 6 bases from J, with 15 bases between. Germline-derived CDR1 and CDR2 are SGHRS and YFSETQ. This CDR3 region has 14 residues. As DNA, the CDR3 is TGCGCCAGCAGCTTCACGGGATTTACCTGCGAGCAGTACTTC. This sequence encodes CASSFTGFTCEQYF.

V and J are TRBV5-1 and TRBJ2-4, with D perhaps assigned TRBD1 or TRBD2 (5 bases each). The CDR3 totals 19 residues. Germline V lookup: CDR1 SGHRS, CDR2 YFSETQ. V was clipped by 3 bases and J by 2 bases, with 24 bases between them. The CDR3 region has the DNA TGCGCCAGCAGCTCCGAAGGAACGGGGCCACCCCCGACCAAAAACATTCAGTACTTC. Protein product: CASSSEGTGPPPTKNIQYF.

This clonotype was detected ten times or more. This sequence joins TRBV9 and TRBJ2-3, with D possibly being TRBD2 (7 bases). The CDR3 is 15 residues long. V was clipped by 3 bases and J by 4 bases, with 15 bases between them. CDR1 SGDLS and CDR2 YYNGEE come from the germline V gene. The chain's CDR3 is CASSATDSGADTQYF. CDR3 sequence (DNA): TGTGCCAGCAGCGCAACGGACAGCGGGGCAGATACGCAGTATTTT. The whole variable domain, filled in from reference TRBV9 and TRBJ2-3, reads DSGVTQTPKHLITATGQRVTLRCSPRSGDLSVYWYQQSLDQGLQFLIQYYNGEERAKGNILERFSAQQFPDLHSELNLSSLELGDSALYFCASSATDSGADTQYFGPGTRLTVL.

This rearrangement joins TRBV7-3 to TRBJ2-2; TRBD2 might be the D (6 bases). Looked up from germline, CDR1 is SGHTA and CDR2 is FQGTGA. The CDR3 has 14 residues. With 5 bases removed from V and 7 bases from J, the gap between germline ends came to 14 bases. CDR3 bases: TGTGCCAGCAGCGTTACCCACGGGGGCGGGGAGCTGTTTTTT. It is translated as CASSVTHGGGELFF.

This clonotype was counted between two and nine times. The CDR3 DNA is TGTGCCAGCACCACCGCCTTGCGGGGATACACAGATACGCAGTATTTT. It translates to CASTTALRGYTDTQYF. The chain is built from TRBV5-5 and TRBJ2-3; perhaps TRBD2 as D (6 bases). Germline loops: CDR1 SGHKS, CDR2 YYEKEE (reference sequence). With 6 bases removed from V and 2 bases from J, the gap between germline ends came to 19 bases. CDR3 size: 16 residues.

J is TRBJ2-5 and V is TRBV5-1; TRBD1 aligns across 9 bases. Looked up from germline, CDR1 is SGHRS and CDR2 is YFSETQ. V lost 4 bases to trimming and J lost 5 bases; unmatched junction nucleotides: 12. The CDR3 sequence is 16 residues long. CDR3 nucleotide sequence: TGCGCCAGCAGCATAGAACCGGGACAGGGAGCGGAGACCCAGTACTTC. Translated: CASSIEPGQGAETQYF.

This clonotype has more than one count but fewer than ten. The chain employs TRBV4-1 and TRBJ1-6; no firm D call. Germline lookup yields CDR1 MGHRA and CDR2 YSYEKL. The V end was cut by 0 bases, the J end by 7 bases, with 16 bases between. CDR3 length: 17 amino acids. The CDR3 DNA follows: TGCGCCAGCAGCCAAGATCTGTCCAGGACCAACAATTCACCCCTCCACTTT. Its protein is CASSQDLSRTNNSPLHF.

The CDR3 sequence is CASSLMTTTYEQYF. DNA of the CDR3: TGTGCCAGCAGCCTCATGACTACTACCTACGAGCAGTACTTC. The V gene is TRBV7-2, the J gene TRBJ2-7; weak D call: TRBD2 (5 bases). The CDR3 runs 14 residues. Trimming pared 5 bases from V and 2 bases from J, leaving 13 bases between. Germline V gene lookup returns CDR1 SGHTA and CDR2 FQGNSA.

The rearrangement links TRBV20-1 to TRBJ2-7; 11 nucleotides align to TRBD1. Per germline, CDR1 DFQATT and CDR2 SNEGSKA (reference sequence). The CDR3 is 12 residues long. CDR3 bases: TGCAGGGCTGGGGACAGGGGGAAGGAGCAGTACTTC. Its translation: CRAGDRGKEQYF.

This rearrangement joins TRBV7-2 to TRBJ2-3; 10 nucleotides agree with TRBD2. V gave up 1 base and J gave up 2 bases; unmatched junction bases: 12. CDR3 length equals 19 residues. CDR1 and CDR2 (germline): SGHTA, FQGNSA. The DNA for the CDR3 is TGTGCCAGCAGCTTAGTCTTCAGAAGTAGCGGGGGGAACACAGATACGCAGTATTTT. Its translation is CASSLVFRSSGGNTDTQYF.

The chain couples TRBV7-2 to TRBJ2-7; 11 bases are a match to TRBD1. The CDR3 consists of 18 residues. The V gene end was trimmed by 4 bases and the J gene end by 3 bases; junction bases not matched to a gene: 14. Per the germline V gene, CDR1 is SGHTA and CDR2 is FQGNSA. The CDR3 loop reads CASSWTGGSASSVYEQYF. The CDR3 bases are TGTGCCAGCAGCTGGACAGGGGGCTCAGCGAGTAGTGTCTACGAGCAGTACTTC.

V is TRBV29-1 and J is TRBJ2-4; the D gene is possibly TRBD2 (5 bases). Near its end, the DNA agrees better with TRBJ2-7, so the J call may be wrong. CDR3 length equals 12 residues. The germline V gene has CDR1 SQVTM and CDR2 ANQGSEA. The CDR3, as DNA: TGCAGCGTTGAAGATCCGGACTGCGAGCAGTACTTC. Translated, it gives CSVEDPDCEQYF.

The V and J genes are TRBV4-3 and TRBJ1-1; no clear D. The CDR3 spans 15 residues. The V end lost 1 base, the J end lost 3 bases, and 12 bases lay between the germline ends. The V gene's germline CDR1 is LGHNA and CDR2 YSLEER. CDR3 in DNA: TGCGCCAGCAGCCAAGCCTGGGTAACTTACACTGAAGCTTTCTTT. Protein product: CASSQAWVTYTEAFF.

This clonotype was found a few times. The chain has TRBV18 and TRBJ2-1; 12 bases align to TRBD2. Gene TRBJ2-7 matches the end of the DNA better, so the J call may be wrong. There are 17 residues in the CDR3. CDR1 is KGHSH and CDR2 is LQKENI in the germline V gene. Written as DNA, the CDR3 is TGTGCCAGCTCACCGACACTAGCGGGAGGCACCTACAATGAGCAGTACTTC. Protein sequence: CASSPTLAGGTYNEQYF.

This clonotype was observed a few times. The chain recombines TRBV4-1 with TRBJ2-6, with a possible D match to TRBD1 (6 bases). Germline V gene data show CDR1 as MGHRA and CDR2 as YSYEKL. The CDR3 consists of 15 residues. V was pared by 4 bases and J by 2 bases, with 9 bases between. This CDR3 reads CASSPNRAGANVLTF. DNA for the CDR3: TGCGCCAGCAGCCCTAACAGGGCTGGGGCCAACGTCCTGACTTTC.

This clonotype occurred a few times. V usage is TRBV6-5 and J usage is TRBJ1-2; D remains ambiguous. V lost 6 bases and J 8 bases, leaving 13 bases between the germline ends. The CDR3 loop spans 12 amino acids. Germline CDR1 is MNHEY and CDR2 is SVGAGI. The CDR3, as DNA: TGTGCCAGCAGCCCCGATTCTATGGGCTACACCTTC. This codes for CASSPDSMGYTF.

In this sample, this clonotype turned up a few times. This chain uses TRBV27 with TRBJ2-5; tentatively, D is TRBD1 (5 bases). The V end lost 5 bases, the J end lost 0 bases, and 7 bases lay between the germline ends. The CDR3 is made up of 13 amino acids. Looked up from germline, CDR1 is MNHEY and CDR2 is SMNVEV (reference sequence). CDR3: CASSPQDQETQYF. For the CDR3, the DNA is TGTGCCAGCAGTCCACAGGACCAAGAGACCCAGTACTTC.

This clonotype has more than one count but fewer than ten. CDR3 amino acids: CSVQKGSRTDTQYF. The CDR3 coding sequence is TGCAGTGTCCAAAAGGGGAGTCGCACAGATACGCAGTATTTT. The gene calls are TRBV20-1 and TRBJ2-3; D might be TRBD1 or TRBD2, each matching 5 bases. Germline loops: CDR1 DFQATT, CDR2 SNEGSKA (reference sequence). The CDR3 consists of 14 residues. V lost 7 bases and J lost 1, with 15 bases in between.

This sequence joins TRBV25-1 and TRBJ2-4, with D unresolved. The closer fit of TRBJ2-7 to the DNA end suggests the J call may be wrong. The length of the CDR3 is 14 residues. CDR1 and CDR2 (germline): MGHDK, SYGVNS. CDR3 loop: CASSGRDSTYEQYF. The CDR3 nucleotides are TGTGCCAGCAGTGGAAGGGATAGTACCTACGAGCAGTACTTC.

The chain is built from TRBV10-2 and TRBJ2-3; D possibly corresponds to TRBD2 (8 bases). Trimming took off 8 bases at V and 9 bases at J, with 48 bases between the two ends. The V gene's germline CDR1 is WSHSY and CDR2 SAAADI. CDR3 length: 23 amino acids. The CDR3 protein is CASHTTGDRLTLSGGVRSLTQYF. For the CDR3, the DNA is TGCGCCAGCCATACAACCGGGGACAGATTAACTTTATCCGGGGGGGTAAGGTCGTTGACGCAGTATTTT.

The chain employs TRBV18 and TRBJ2-4, with unresolved D. The CDR3 is 16 residues long. Trimming pared 3 bases from V and 0 bases from J, leaving 12 bases between. From germline, CDR1 is KGHSH and CDR2 LQKENI. In DNA, the CDR3 is TGTGCCAGCTCACCCGCCCAGCTGATAGCCAAAAACATTCAGTACTTC. This gives the protein CASSPAQLIAKNIQYF.

This rearrangement joins TRBV5-1 to TRBJ2-1; 10 bases line up with TRBD1. V lost 2 bases and J lost 10; bases outside the gene matches: 9. CDR1 is SGHRS, CDR2 YFSETQ, per germline. The CDR3 sequence is 15 residues long. CDR3 sequence (DNA): TGCGCCAGCAGCTTCTCAGGGACAGGGGATAGGGAGCAGTTCTTC. Protein: CASSFSGTGDREQFF.